Listed below are T cell receptor beta chains from one sample, sequenced in a study of blood T cell repertoires in COVID-19. Some clones are missing from TCRdb's copy, which holds only in-frame ones; the method was immunoSEQ multiplex PCR. The repertoire holds approximately 91,000 clones, with 70% to 90% as singletons. The sample was peripheral blood. Receptor source: a man aged 70 or older with acute or convalescent COVID-19. Each CDR3 is given with its conserved first and last residue. The D gene is left open where the match is weak. The size entry is marked missing in some rows and otherwise reads once, few, many or a size class.

clone_size: .
j_call: TRBJ2-1
d_call: .
v_call: TRBV25-1
cdr3_nt: TGTGCCAGCAGTGAGCTCGGGATGACCCACTACAATGAGCAGTTCTTC
cdr3_aa: CASSELGMTHYNEQFF

clone_size: .
j_call: TRBJ2-2
d_call: .
v_call: TRBV18
cdr3_nt: TGTGCCAGCTCACAGGGAGGTGACACCGGGGAGCTGTTTTTT
cdr3_aa: CASSQGGDTGELFF

clone_size: .
j_call: TRBJ2-1
d_call: TRBD2
v_call: TRBV6-5
cdr3_nt: TGTGCCAGCACCCAGGCGGGGGGACCCGGTGAGCAGTTCTTC
cdr3_aa: CASTQAGGPGEQFF

clone_size: .
j_call: TRBJ1-4
d_call: .
v_call: TRBV5-1
cdr3_nt: TGCGCCAGCAGCTTGGGACCCACTACAACTAATGAAAAACTGTTTTTT
cdr3_aa: CASSLGPTTTNEKLFF

clone_size: .
j_call: TRBJ2-2
d_call: TRBD2
v_call: TRBV6-1
cdr3_nt: TGTGCCAGCAGTGCCCGGACTAGCGGGGCGAACACCGGGGAGCTGTTTTTT
cdr3_aa: CASSARTSGANTGELFF

clone_size: .
j_call: TRBJ1-3
d_call: .
v_call: TRBV5-6
cdr3_nt: TGTGCCAGCAGCTTGGCCTGGATGTCAGGGGTTTCTGGAAACACCATATATTTT
cdr3_aa: CASSLAWMSGVSGNTIYF

clone_size: .
j_call: TRBJ2-1
d_call: TRBD2
v_call: TRBV7-9
cdr3_nt: TGTGCCAGCAGCTTACTAGCGGGGGCGAACAATGAGCAGTTCTTC
cdr3_aa: CASSLLAGANNEQFF

clone_size: .
j_call: TRBJ1-2
d_call: .
v_call: TRBV4-1
cdr3_nt: TGCGCCAGCAGCCAAGTTTCCCGGGACTCGGACTATGGCTACACCTTC
cdr3_aa: CASSQVSRDSDYGYTF

clone_size: .
j_call: TRBJ2-1
d_call: TRBD2
v_call: TRBV4-2
cdr3_nt: TGTGCCAGCAGACCATGGCCTCGAGCGGGGAGAGGAAACAATGAGCAGTTCTTC
cdr3_aa: CASRPWPRAGRGNNEQFF

clone_size: .
j_call: TRBJ2-5
d_call: .
v_call: TRBV6-5
cdr3_nt: TGTGCCAGCAGTTACAGCACCTTGGCGGGAGAGACCCAGTACTTC
cdr3_aa: CASSYSTLAGETQYF

clone_size: few
j_call: TRBJ2-2
d_call: .
v_call: TRBV6-5
cdr3_nt: TGTGAAACAGGGCGTAGCGGGGAGCTGTTTTTT
cdr3_aa: CETGRSGELFF

clone_size: .
j_call: TRBJ1-2
d_call: TRBD1
v_call: TRBV6-6
cdr3_nt: TGTGCCAGCAGGGCTGACAGGGCCGGGGGCTATGGCTACACCTTC
cdr3_aa: CASRADRAGGYGYTF

clone_size: .
j_call: TRBJ1-4
d_call: .
v_call: TRBV10-2
cdr3_nt: TGCGCCAGCAGTGAGTCTCGTTTGGGGGCCACTAATGAAAAACTGTTTTTT
cdr3_aa: CASSESRLGATNEKLFF